Sequencing of this T cell receptor beta chain was carried out in a study of blood T cell repertoires in COVID-19. In the study overall: Acute-phase and convalescent COVID-19 samples originated in the United States, Italy and Spain. Sample material is recorded as cDNA or gDNA derived from T cells, B-cell-depleted T cells, or PBMCs.

V was pared by 6 bases and J by 6 bases, with 8 bases of the junction left unmatched. CDR1 is SGHVS and CDR2 is FQNEAQ in the germline V gene. The CDR3 runs to 15 residues. Authors' processing steps: Scientists estimated how many nucleated cells there were by amplifying reference gene primers. The method was immunoSEQ multiplex PCR; TCRdb's version includes in-frame clones alone and lacks a portion of them. V, J and clone size are those of that table, while D and trimming were read from the DNA. The data hold 35,000 to 40,000 clones, with roughly 88% observed a single time. The receptor was derived from a man in his 70s with active COVID-19. The sequenced sample consisted of peripheral blood. V usage is TRBV7-8 and J usage is TRBJ2-2; 9 bases align to TRBD1. CDR3 in amino acids: CASRGTGLGSGELFF. In DNA, the CDR3 is TGTGCCAGCAGAGGGACAGGGTTGGGGTCCGGGGAGCTGTTTTTT.